This is a list of T cell receptor beta chains from one sample in a study of technical replicates of blood from a handful of donors. Measured with immunoSEQ multiplex PCR; TCRdb has only the in-frame clones, and not every one. The table has 98,000 or so clones, approximately 94% seen once; the top ten hold over 0.2%. Sample: T cells isolated from PBMCs. The receptors originated from a human donor in good health. Each CDR3 is given with its conserved first and last residue. D genes are given only for firm matches. The size entry is marked missing in some rows and otherwise reads once, few, many or a size class.

CASSLVGGVDTEAFF	TGTGCCAGCAGTTTAGTGGGGGGTGTGGACACTGAAGCTTTCTTT	TRBV27	TRBJ1-1	15	NA	NA
CASSEGTGANSPLHF	TGTGCCAGCAGTGAGGGAACAGGCGCCAATTCACCCCTCCACTTT	TRBV25-1	TRBJ1-6	15	NA	NA
CASSLGERDRVSQPQHF	TGTGCCAGCAGCTTGGGAGAAAGGGACAGGGTTTCTCAGCCCCAGCATTTT	TRBV5-6	TRBJ1-5	17	NA	TRBD1
CASSLNVQGSPLHF	TGCGCCAGCAGCTTGAACGTACAGGGTTCACCCCTCCACTTT	TRBV5-1	TRBJ1-6	14	few	NA
CASSLETTSYEQYF	TGTGCCAGCAGCTTAGAGACAACTTCCTACGAGCAGTACTTC	TRBV13	TRBJ2-7	14	NA	NA
CASSWAGSENGYTF	TGCGCCAGCAGCTGGGCAGGGTCGGAGAATGGCTACACCTTC	TRBV5-1	TRBJ1-2	14	NA	NA
CATTGQGRTNYGYTF	TGTGCCACCACTGGACAGGGGAGAACTAACTATGGCTACACCTTC	TRBV6-6	TRBJ1-2	15	NA	TRBD1
CASSQGPGLQFF	TGCGCCAGCAGCCAAGGCCCCGGGTTGCAGTTCTTC	TRBV4-1	TRBJ2-1	12	NA	NA
CASSALQGQGAFGELFF	TGTGCCAGCAGTGCGTTACAGGGACAGGGGGCCTTCGGGGAGCTGTTTTTT	TRBV7-9	TRBJ2-2	17	NA	TRBD1
CASTRGGDRDQPQHF	TGTGCCAGTACCCGGGGGGGGGACAGAGATCAGCCCCAGCATTTT	TRBV19	TRBJ1-5	15	NA	TRBD1
CASSDTYGDTYNEQFF	TGTGCCAGCAGTGATACTTACGGGGACACCTACAATGAGCAGTTCTTC	TRBV6-1	TRBJ2-1	16	NA	NA
CASTASEAGGDEQFF	TGTGCCAGTACCGCGAGTGAGGCGGGAGGGGATGAGCAGTTCTTC	TRBV19	TRBJ2-1	15	NA	TRBD2
CASRVQGRAGELFF	TGTGCCAGCAGGGTACAGGGTAGGGCCGGGGAGCTGTTTTTT	TRBV28	TRBJ2-2	14	NA	NA
CASSQGGSGTDTQYF	TGCGCCAGCAGCCAAGGGGGTAGCGGCACAGATACGCAGTATTTT	TRBV4-1	TRBJ2-3	15	NA	NA
CASSRGTSGANVLTF	TGTGCCAGCAGTCGGGGGACCTCTGGGGCCAACGTCCTGACTTTC	TRBV27	TRBJ2-6	15	NA	NA
CASRPSGNYGYTF	TGTGCCAGTAGACCCTCAGGGAACTATGGCTACACCTTC	TRBV19	TRBJ1-2	13	NA	NA
CASSLSGSSNEQFF	TGTGCCAGCAGCTTATCCGGGAGCAGCAATGAGCAGTTCTTC	TRBV7-9	TRBJ2-1	14	NA	NA